The 22 T cell receptor beta chains given below trace back to one sample, sequenced in a study of human T cells and chemical hapten exposure. It was unfractionated whole blood from which total RNA was extracted. The library tagged each cDNA molecule with unique molecular identifiers. One entry per CDR3 protein, called by TCRdb with MiXCR from the reads. The sample consists of about 120,000 distinct CDR3 sequences, roughly 8.5% of them appearing once. Material: whole blood. These receptors originate from a human donor in good health. Some clones in this sample may be carry-over from other donors' samples.

This clonotype occurred many times. This chain links TRBV29-1 with TRBJ2-4; D not resolved. Germline V lookup: CDR1 SQVTM, CDR2 ANQGSEA. Trimming shortened V by 2 bases and J by 1 base, and 6 bases separated the two germline ends. The CDR3 is made up of 13 amino acids. The CDR3 sequence is CSVEPGAKNIQYF. CDR3 bases: TGCAGCGTTGAACCCGGGGCCAAAAACATTCAGTACTTC. Full variable domain (rest looked up from reference TRBV29-1 and TRBJ2-4): SAVISQKPSRDICQRGTSLTIQCQVDSQVTMMFWYRQQPGQSLTLIATANQGSEATYESGFVIDKFPISRPNLTFSTLTVSNMSPEDSSIYLCSVEPGAKNIQYFGAGTRLSVL.

This clonotype came up many times. The J gene is TRBJ2-1, the V gene TRBV29-1, with TRBD2 matching 8 bases. Germline trimming cut 4 bases from V and 5 bases from J; bases unmatched to any gene: 7. CDR1 is SQVTM and CDR2 is ANQGSEA in the germline V gene. This CDR3 spans 14 amino acids. CDR3 nucleotides: TGCAGCGTTGCGGCGGCGGGGGGCGACAATGAGCAGTTCTTC. It specifies CSVAAAGGDNEQFF.

In its sample, this clonotype was seen a few times. The chain joins TRBV4-3 to TRBJ2-1; D tentatively reads TRBD1 or TRBD2 (6 bases each). The CDR3 is made up of 16 amino acids. The V end lost 4 bases, the J end lost 4 bases, and 17 bases lay between the germline ends. The V gene's germline CDR1 is LGHNA and CDR2 YSLEER. The CDR3 region has the DNA TGCGCCAGCAGCCTTGACAGAAGGGGGACTTACAATGAGCAGTTCTTC. Encoded protein: CASSLDRRGTYNEQFF.

On this clonotype: The junction departs from the called germline gene at one end, perhaps through a read error. This chain uses TRBV6-5 with TRBJ1-3; no firm D call. The CDR3 is 16 residues long. Germline CDR1 MNHEY, CDR2 SVGAGI. CDR3 protein: CASSYSVGYSRNTIYF. For the CDR3, the DNA is TGTGCCAGCAGTTACAGTGTGGGATACTCTAGAAACACCATATATTTT.

V is TRBV7-9 and J is TRBJ2-5; TRBD1 aligns across 7 bases. Per germline, CDR1 SEHNR and CDR2 FQNEAQ (reference sequence). V lost 5 bases to trimming and J lost 4 bases; unmatched junction nucleotides: 4. The CDR3 contains 13 residues. CDR3 nucleotide sequence: TGTGCCAGCAGCATCAACAGGGGAGAGACCCAGTACTTC. It is translated as CASSINRGETQYF.

The sample holds a few counts of this clonotype. This chain connects TRBV2 to TRBJ1-2; 9 nucleotides agree with TRBD1. Trimming at V came to 7 bases and at J to 3 bases, leaving 6 bases not matched to a gene. The CDR3 length is 14 residues. The germline gives CDR1 SNHLY, CDR2 FYNNEI. The CDR3 DNA reads as TGTGCCAGCACTGGGACAGGGCAGGACTATGGCTACACCTTC. Its translation: CASTGTGQDYGYTF.

This chain links TRBV7-9 with TRBJ2-1, with unresolved D. In germline, CDR1 is SEHNR, CDR2 FQNEAQ (reference sequence). This CDR3 has 14 amino acids. V lost 7 bases, J lost 8 bases, and 18 bases lay in between. CDR3 nucleotide sequence: TGTGCCAGCATCCCGACAAGGGTCAGCGATGAGCAGTTCTTC. Translating gives CASIPTRVSDEQFF.

This clonotype was recorded at least ten times. The rearrangement links TRBV20-1 to TRBJ1-1; tentatively, D is TRBD1 (5 bases). Per germline, CDR1 DFQATT and CDR2 SNEGSKA (reference sequence). V was cut by 6 bases and J by 4 bases, with 21 bases left in between. The CDR3 runs to 15 residues. The CDR3 region is CSAPAPWGRGTEAFF. For the CDR3, the DNA is TGCAGTGCCCCAGCCCCCTGGGGACGAGGCACTGAAGCTTTCTTT.

This clonotype was counted ten times or more. V and J are TRBV4-2 and TRBJ1-1, with D perhaps TRBD1 (5 bases). Germline V CDR1 and CDR2: LGHNA, YNFKEQ. The V end was cut by 0 bases, the J end by 0 bases, with 8 bases between. This CDR3 has 15 amino acids. The CDR3 here is CASSQERTMNTEAFF. As DNA, the CDR3 is TGTGCCAGCAGCCAAGAACGGACAATGAACACTGAAGCTTTCTTT.

This clonotype was observed many times. The chain has TRBV10-3 and TRBJ2-3, with TRBD1 identical over 10 bases. Germline V gene data show CDR1 as ENHRY and CDR2 as SYGVKD. The trim removed 6 bases at V and 3 bases at J, leaving 3 bases unmatched. CDR3 size: 14 residues. The CDR3 nucleotides read TGTGCCATCAGGCGACAGGGGGCTACAGATACGCAGTATTTT. It translates to CAIRRQGATDTQYF.

This clonotype was recorded a few times. V usage is TRBV5-5 and J usage is TRBJ2-7; tentative D call: TRBD1 (6 bases). Trimming cost V 4 bases and J 4 bases, with 18 bases left between them. The CDR3 covers 15 residues. CDR1 SGHKS and CDR2 YYEKEE come from the germline V gene (reference sequence). The CDR3 is CASSQGQMVEYEQYF. The CDR3 DNA reads as TGTGCCAGCAGCCAAGGACAGATGGTTGAGTACGAGCAGTACTTC.

This clonotype has a handful of counts. The V gene is TRBV20-1, the J gene TRBJ2-1; TRBD2 might be the D (6 bases). The CDR3 contains 14 residues. Trimming took 6 bases from V and 7 from J, leaving 19 bases between them. Germline V gene sequence: CDR1 DFQATT, CDR2 SNEGSKA (reference sequence). The CDR3 here is CSATGEWDRNEQFF. In DNA form, the CDR3 reads TGCAGTGCCACGGGAGAGTGGGATAGGAATGAGCAGTTCTTC.

The sample holds many counts of this clonotype. The CDR3 coding sequence is TGCGCCAGCAGCGAAGGGAACGAGCAGTACTTC. As protein: CASSEGNEQYF. This chain connects TRBV5-1 to TRBJ2-7; D is uncertain. The CDR3 has 11 residues. The V end was cut by 4 bases, the J end by 5 bases, with 7 bases between. From germline, CDR1 is SGHRS and CDR2 YFSETQ.

The chain carries TRBV29-1 and TRBJ2-5; possible D gene TRBD2, 5 bases. The V gene lost 0 bases and the J gene lost 7 bases, with 12 bases spanning the gap. CDR1 is SQVTM and CDR2 is ANQGSEA in the germline V gene. The CDR3 extends over 13 amino acids. This chain's CDR3 is CSVEDLVGGTQYF. Here the CDR3 DNA reads TGCAGCGTTGAAGATCTTGTCGGAGGGACCCAGTACTTC.

The table lists this clonotype with a few counts. The V and J genes are TRBV28 and TRBJ1-2, with a possible D match to TRBD1 (5 bases). Per the germline V gene, CDR1 is MDHEN and CDR2 is SYDVKM. The V and J ends lost 5 bases and 4 bases respectively, with 17 bases between them. The CDR3 is 15 residues long. The chain's CDR3 is CASSPTWAGSYGYTF. CDR3 DNA: TGTGCCAGCAGTCCGACCTGGGCAGGGAGCTATGGCTACACCTTC.

This clonotype was counted only a few times. The chain combines TRBV14 with TRBJ1-2; the D gene is possibly TRBD1 (6 bases). This CDR3 has 15 amino acids. Trimming took 0 bases from V and 8 from J, leaving 16 bases between them. Germline CDR1 and CDR2: SGHDN and FVKESK. In nucleotides, the CDR3 is TGTGCCAGCAGCCAAGATCTCCAGGGGAGGGGAGGCTACACCTTC. Amino acids: CASSQDLQGRGGYTF. The variable domain in full, completed from reference TRBV14 and TRBJ1-2, reads EAGVTQFPSHSVIEKGQTVTLRCDPISGHDNLYWYRRVMGKEIKFLLHFVKESKQDESGMPNNRFLAERTGGTYSTLKVQPAELEDSGVYFCASSQDLQGRGGYTFGSGTRLTVV.

The sample holds a few counts of this clonotype. The rearrangement uses TRBV2 and TRBJ1-5; D is ambiguous. The germline gives CDR1 SNHLY, CDR2 FYNNEI. The CDR3 has 12 residues. Trimming cost V 10 bases and J 5 bases, with 12 bases left between them. Here the CDR3 reads CAIASGDQPQHF. The DNA for the CDR3 is TGTGCCATCGCGTCCGGAGATCAGCCCCAGCATTTT.

The chain joins TRBV20-1 to TRBJ2-1; D might be TRBD2 (5 bases). V dropped 6 bases and J dropped 7 bases, with 10 bases sitting between them. The CDR3 spans 11 residues. The V gene's germline CDR1 is DFQATT and CDR2 SNEGSKA (reference sequence). The CDR3 DNA is TGCAGTGCCGGGGATTCTAATGAGCAGTTCTTC. It is translated as CSAGDSNEQFF.

The chain links TRBV5-4 to TRBJ2-1; 7 bases line up with TRBD2. The CDR3 has 16 amino acids. The ends lost 3 bases at V and 4 bases at J; junction bases unmatched: 10. CDR1 is SGHNT, CDR2 YYREEE, per germline (reference sequence). CDR3 sequence reads: CASSSGLDQAYNEQFF. In DNA form, the CDR3 reads TGTGCCAGCAGCTCTGGACTAGATCAAGCTTACAATGAGCAGTTCTTC.

This clonotype was counted a few times. The chain carries TRBV20-1 and TRBJ1-4; D is undetermined. There are 14 residues in the CDR3. Trimming took off 5 bases at V and 0 bases at J, with 10 bases between the two ends. The germline V gene has CDR1 DFQATT and CDR2 SNEGSKA (reference sequence). In nucleotides, the CDR3 is TGCAGTGCTCTCCGAGGGCCAACTAATGAAAAACTGTTTTTT. The encoded protein is CSALRGPTNEKLFF.

Turning to this clonotype: This is likely a read error, given that the CDR3 carries no conserved phenylalanine or tryptophan at its end. The chain combines TRBV6-2 or TRBV6-3 with TRBJ1-2; tentative D call: TRBD1 (6 bases). Trimming took off 4 bases at V and 2 bases at J, with 11 bases between the two ends. Germline V gene data show CDR1 as MNHEY and CDR2 as SVGEGT. The CDR3 spans 14 residues. The CDR3 nucleotides read TGTGCCAGCAGTTTACAGGGTAGAAACTATGGCTACACCTAC. Protein sequence: CASSLQGRNYGYTY.

This clonotype was recorded a few times. V and J are TRBV5-4 and TRBJ1-6; D is undetermined. The CDR3 is 16 amino acids. Germline V gene data show CDR1 as SGHNT and CDR2 as YYREEE (reference sequence). The V end was cut by 0 bases, the J end by 3 bases, with 10 bases between. CDR3 nucleotides: TGTGCCAGCAGCTTGGCCGGCGGATACTATAATTCACCCCTCCACTTT. It translates to CASSLAGGYYNSPLHF.